These 20 T cell receptor beta chains share one sample of origin, sequenced in a study of tumor-infiltrating lymphocytes in primary liver carcinoma. From roughly 18-30 mg of unsorted bulk tissue, DNA and RNA were co-extracted together. Total RNA (around 0.45 ug) served as template for TCR beta cDNA synthesis primed by a constant-region primer. What produced the TCR beta libraries was three nested multiplex PCR rounds using slightly modified ARM-PCR. The two initial PCR rounds, about 9 cycles each, used TRBV1-TRBV30 forward and C-beta reverse primers. TCRdb passed the multiplex PCR reads through MiXCR, listing each CDR3 protein once. The sample holds roughly 120,000 distinct CDR3 sequences; 60% to 75% are singletons and the top ten take more than 7%. The sequenced sample consisted of liver tumor tissue from sampling region 3. As for subset: tumor region T3, left-lateral pole. These receptor sequences come from a woman aged 60 to 75 with primary liver carcinoma and hepatitis B virus infection.

The CDR3 nucleotides are TGCGCCAGCAGCCACGCTAGGGAGACTGAAGCTTTCTTT. Amino acids: CASSHARETEAFF. The V and J genes are TRBV4-1 and TRBJ1-1, with unresolved D. The CDR3 runs 13 residues. Germline V gives CDR1 MGHRA, CDR2 YSYEKL. V was shortened by 3 bases and J by 5 bases, with 10 bases between the two germline ends.

This clonotype was detected once. A read error is likely, as this CDR3 ends without the conserved phenylalanine or tryptophan. It is unclear where the CDR3 begins or ends on the DNA, so no DNA is shown, and the CDR3 is as TCRdb lists it. This chain joins TRBV11-2 and TRBJ2-1; the table calls TRBD1, which could not be checked here. The CDR3 length is 13 residues, termini included. The germline V gene has CDR1 SGHAT and CDR2 FQNNGV. CDR3 region: CASSLDRDDELFI.

Turning to this clonotype: Given a much more abundant clone one base away, this may be a read error. The chain joins TRBV28 to TRBJ2-2, with D possibly being TRBD1 (6 bases). Germline values: CDR1 MDHEN, CDR2 SYDVKM. The CDR3 runs to 15 residues. V was trimmed by 3 bases and J by 4 bases, leaving 12 bases between them. The CDR3 DNA is TGTGCCAGCAGTTTTAACAGGGAAGGCACCGGGGAGCTGTTTTTT. As protein: CASSFNREGTGELFF.

This clonotype was recorded many times. This chain connects TRBV29-1 to TRBJ2-2; D is unresolved. The V end lost 4 bases, the J end lost 1 base, and 7 bases lay between the germline ends. This CDR3 spans 13 amino acids. Per the germline V gene, CDR1 is SQVTM and CDR2 is ANQGSEA. CDR3 in amino acids: CSVVGQNTGELFF. CDR3 DNA sequence: TGCAGCGTTGTCGGTCAGAACACCGGGGAGCTGTTTTTT.

Note on this clonotype: This may come from a read error, since a much larger clone is one base off. The V gene is TRBV7-8, the J gene TRBJ2-5; the D is unclear. This CDR3 comprises 13 residues. Germline V gene data show CDR1 as SGHVS and CDR2 as FQNEAQ. This CDR3 is CASSPFNLGPQDF. CDR3 DNA sequence: TGTGCCAGCTCCCCTTTCAATCTTGGGCCCCAGGACTTC.

Remarks on this clonotype: Here the CDR3 omits its conserved ending phenylalanine or tryptophan, so a read error is the likely source. V usage is TRBV29-1 and J usage is TRBJ2-7, with D possibly matching TRBD1 (6 bases). The CDR3 is made up of 13 amino acids. CDR1 and CDR2 from the germline V gene are SQVTM and ANQGSEA. CDR3 DNA: TGCAGTGCCGGCAACCCCGGAACAGGGGAGCAGTACCTC. Translated, it gives CSAGNPGTGEQYL.

V gene TRBV28 combines with J gene TRBJ2-1; 14 bases are shared with TRBD2. The germline V gene has CDR1 MDHEN and CDR2 SYDVKM. V dropped 6 bases and J dropped 8; count of bases not matched to a gene: 12. The length of the CDR3 is 17 residues. CDR3 region: CASRSHGTSGSIDEQFF. The CDR3 coding sequence is TGTGCCAGCAGGTCCCACGGGACTAGCGGGAGTATAGATGAGCAGTTCTTC.

The chain combines TRBV7-9 with TRBJ2-1; 10 bases map to TRBD2. The CDR3 spans 17 residues. From germline, CDR1 is SEHNR and CDR2 FQNEAQ (reference sequence). Trimming took 4 bases from V and 7 from J; bases not matched to a gene: 13. The CDR3 protein is CASSWSQAGGPRNEQFF. Here the CDR3 DNA reads TGTGCCAGCAGCTGGTCCCAAGCGGGAGGGCCACGGAATGAGCAGTTCTTC.

Regarding this clonotype: The final CDR3 position lacks the conserved phenylalanine or tryptophan, pointing to a likely read error. The DNA is omitted, as the CDR3 cannot be located on it reliably, and the CDR3 follows TCRdb's listing. The chain links TRBV29-1 to TRBJ1-1; the tabulated D call, TRBD1, remains unverified against the DNA. The germline gives CDR1 SQVTM, CDR2 ANQGSEA. The CDR3 contains 13 residues when both ends are counted. The CDR3: CSARTETNTEAFL.

This clonotype was counted many times. This CDR3 reads CASSPSWTGESETQYF. The CDR3 DNA is TGTGCCAGCAGTCCCAGTTGGACAGGGGAATCTGAGACCCAGTACTTC. The chain has TRBV6-5 and TRBJ2-5, with 9 bases matching TRBD1. Germline trimming cut 5 bases from V and 5 bases from J; bases unmatched to any gene: 12. The CDR3 contains 16 residues. CDR1 is MNHEY and CDR2 is SVGAGI in the germline V gene.

Many counts were recorded for this clonotype. This chain connects TRBV29-1 to TRBJ2-7, with TRBD2 identical over 9 bases. CDR1 and CDR2 (germline): SQVTM, ANQGSEA. This CDR3 region has 14 residues. Losses at the gene ends were 5 bases for V and 4 bases for J; bases not matched to a gene: 9. CDR3 protein: CSVSDGTSPYEQYF. CDR3 nucleotides: TGCAGCGTTTCGGACGGGACTAGCCCTTACGAGCAGTACTTC.

Concerning this clonotype itself: The final CDR3 position lacks the conserved phenylalanine or tryptophan, pointing to a likely read error. The chain recombines TRBV11-2 with TRBJ1-2, with D tentatively TRBD1 (5 bases). Trimming left V 9 bases short and J 7 bases short, with 24 bases between. The germline V gene encodes CDR1 SGHAT and CDR2 FQNNGV. The CDR3 has 15 residues. The CDR3 DNA follows: TGTGCCAGTACACGTTCGTGGGGGGGAGGCAGTGGCTACACCCTC. Its translation is CASTRSWGGGSGYTL.

In this sample, this clonotype turned up many times. The genes are TRBV10-2 and TRBJ1-5; tentative D call: TRBD1 (6 bases). Per the germline V gene, CDR1 is WSHSY and CDR2 is SAAADI. This CDR3 is built from 14 residues. V was pared by 5 bases and J by 7 bases, with 15 bases between. Written as DNA, the CDR3 is TGCGCCAGCAGTAATACAGGGTTTTCGCAGCCCCAGCATTTT. As protein: CASSNTGFSQPQHF.

Concerning this clonotype itself: A junction boundary mismatches the germline segment, possibly from a read error. V usage is TRBV11-2 and J usage is TRBJ1-4, with D perhaps TRBD1 (6 bases). Looked up from germline, CDR1 is SGHAT and CDR2 is FQNNGV. CDR3 length: 15 amino acids. In DNA, the CDR3 is TGTGCCAACAGCAGGACAGTTGCAATTAATGAAAAACTGTTTTTT. This encodes CANSRTVAINEKLFF.

This clonotype was detected only a few times. As the CDR3 is not closed by the conserved phenylalanine or tryptophan, this likely results from a read error. The chain recombines TRBV28 with TRBJ2-6; possible D gene TRBD1, 6 bases. Germline CDR1 and CDR2: MDHEN and SYDVKM. The CDR3 is made up of 15 amino acids. The V end was cut by 3 bases, the J end by 2 bases, with 8 bases between. CDR3 sequence (DNA): TGTGCCAGCAGTTTTCAGGGGACTGGGGCCAACGTCCTGACTCTC. It encodes CASSFQGTGANVLTL.

This clonotype has a count of ten or more. The V and J genes are TRBV5-1 and TRBJ2-5, with unresolved D. The CDR3 contains 13 residues. Germline CDR1 is SGHRS and CDR2 is YFSETQ. The V and J ends lost 0 bases and 0 bases respectively, with 3 bases between them. The CDR3: CASSLEYQETQYF. The DNA of the CDR3 is TGCGCCAGCAGCTTGGAGTACCAAGAGACCCAGTACTTC.

As to this clonotype: It is likely a read error, because the conserved phenylalanine at the end of the CDR3 is missing. The genes are TRBV11-2 and TRBJ2-4; D remains unclear. CDR1 and CDR2 from the germline V gene are SGHAT and FQNNGV. This CDR3 spans 12 amino acids. CDR3 in amino acids: CACSSAGNIQYV. The CDR3 region has the DNA TGTGCCTGCAGCTCAGCAGGAAACATTCAGTACGTC.

This clonotype was recorded at least ten times. This chain joins TRBV4-2 and TRBJ2-2; D is unclear. This CDR3 region has 16 residues. Trimming pared 4 bases from V and 1 base from J, leaving 13 bases between. Germline-derived CDR1 and CDR2 are LGHNA and YNFKEQ. The CDR3 here is CASSRQLGENTGELFF. DNA for the CDR3: TGTGCCAGCAGCCGCCAATTAGGCGAGAACACCGGGGAGCTGTTTTTT.

Turning to this clonotype: One end of the junction varies from germline; a read error may be responsible. The chain uses TRBV5-6 and TRBJ2-5; D is unresolved. CDR3 size: 15 residues. The germline V gene encodes CDR1 SGHDT and CDR2 YYEEEE. The CDR3 nucleotides are TGTGCCAGCAGCTTGAGAACCCCGTACCAAGTGACCCAGTACTTC. This gives the protein CASSLRTPYQVTQYF.

This chain connects TRBV11-2 to TRBJ2-1; D remains unclear. V was shortened by 3 bases and J by 4 bases, with 10 bases between the two germline ends. Germline lookup yields CDR1 SGHAT and CDR2 FQNNGV. The CDR3 contains 14 residues. The CDR3 nucleotides read TGTGCCAGCAGCTTGGGGTTGGAGTACAATGAGCAGTTCTTC. It yields the protein CASSLGLEYNEQFF.